This T cell receptor (beta chain) was observed in a study of blood T cell repertoires in COVID-19 (dated by TCRdb to 2020 to 2022). A note on the overall study: Collaborator samples came from the United States, Italy and Spain and covered acute and convalescent phases of COVID-19. The prospective study material was composed of cDNA or gDNA derived from T cells, B-cell-depleted T cells, or PBMCs. Deeply sampled blood TCRbeta repertoires from subjects exposed to, actively infected with, or recovered from COVID-19 were included in the dataset. The repertoires were released in a freely available public database meant as a resource for research on the immune response to SARS-CoV-2. Samples were obtained from the ongoing ImmuneRACE study (first 160 participants) and from over 1,000 subjects provided by 6 global collaborators. Sample metadata almost always included a de-identified subject ID, COVID-19 status, age in years and sex. Where available, HLA class I and class II types were obtained from metadata supplied by the sample provider rather than from assay-based typing. Results and caveats for the whole study, not just this receptor: The amount of clinical and demographic metadata varied by source and participant and was provided uncurated.

V trim: 4 bases; J trim: 7 bases; unmatched bases: 9. The CDR3, cysteine through phenylalanine, is 15 amino acids long. Only CDR3 DNA is held: 45 bases, read in frame from base 1. CDR1 SGHTA and CDR2 FQGNSA are derived from the germline V gene. Whole blood was collected in K2EDTA tubes by collaborating institutions according to the institutions' own protocols. For TCRbeta analysis, collaborator samples were shipped as frozen whole blood, as isolated PBMCs, or as DNA extracted from either sample type. TCRbeta CDR3 regions were amplified from genomic DNA using the immunoSEQ Assay, a bias-controlled multiplex PCR. The source study handled its data this way. The number of nucleated cells in each sample was estimated by amplification of reference gene primers within the assay. Sequence reads were collapsed and filtered to measure the absolute abundance of every unique TCRbeta CDR3 rearrangement. For each sample, productive Simpson clonality was calculated as the square root of Simpson's diversity index across productive rearrangements. TCRdb mirrors the immuneACCESS table, restricted to in-frame sequences. Some clones are absent from its copies; in checked studies, under half trace to an unresolved V gene, and the reason for the others is unknown. V and J calls and clone size follow that table, whereas D and trimming were derived from the DNA. Recorded for this sample are some 110,000 clones; 82% of them occurred a single time. The ten top clones hold 7.5% of the sample.

The sample holds one count of this clone. The target of this receptor is not known. The record has no base qualities; no much larger clone is one base away. Rearrangement joined TRBV7-2 to TRBJ2-1, and TRBD1 aligns with 8 junction nucleotides. The clonotype comes from a man between 65 and 85 years old with active or convalescent COVID-19. Sequenced input: peripheral blood. DNA sequence: TGTGCCAGCAGCTCAACCGGGACAGGTCTGAATGAGCAGTTCTTC. This yields the protein CASSSTGTGLNEQFF.